The sequence of this TCR beta chain was determined in a study of T cells in localized non-small cell lung cancer. The method was immunoSEQ multiplex PCR; TCRdb's version includes in-frame clones alone and lacks a portion of them. The repertoire includes fewer than 25,000 clones, approximately 87% of them detected once, and about 1% sits in the top ten. This clone was picked up a small number of times. Its antigen remains unknown. Study-wide results and limits: Adjacent lung exhibited a median of about 50 among the 100 most abundant tumor clones. Uninvolved adjacent lung had higher T cell clonality than tumor and all other tissues. Investigators sequenced only a single tumor region, leaving heterogeneity possible.

V was cut by 3 bases and J by 8 bases, with 11 bases left in between. This CDR3 comprises 14 residues. The germline V gene has CDR1 SNHLY and CDR2 FYNNEI. This specimen was peripheral blood, taken before any cancer treatment. The clonotype originates from a woman aged 40-75 years with stage I lung adenocarcinoma. The genes are TRBV2 and TRBJ1-6; D gene ambiguous. CDR3 amino acids: CASSDKRGHSPLHF. In nucleotides, the CDR3 is TGTGCCAGCAGTGATAAAAGAGGGCATTCACCCCTCCACTTT.